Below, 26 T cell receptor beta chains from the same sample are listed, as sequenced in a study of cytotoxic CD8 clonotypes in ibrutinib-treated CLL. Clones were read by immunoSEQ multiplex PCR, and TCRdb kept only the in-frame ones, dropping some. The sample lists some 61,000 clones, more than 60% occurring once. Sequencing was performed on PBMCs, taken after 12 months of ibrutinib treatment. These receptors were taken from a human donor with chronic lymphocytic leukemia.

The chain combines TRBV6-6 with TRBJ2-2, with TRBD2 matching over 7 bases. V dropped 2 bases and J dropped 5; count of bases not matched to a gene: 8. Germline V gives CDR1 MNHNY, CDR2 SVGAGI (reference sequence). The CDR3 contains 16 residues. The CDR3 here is CASSYPGREGTGELFF. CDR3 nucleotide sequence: TGTGCCAGCAGTTACCCGGGCAGGGAGGGTACCGGGGAGCTGTTTTTT.

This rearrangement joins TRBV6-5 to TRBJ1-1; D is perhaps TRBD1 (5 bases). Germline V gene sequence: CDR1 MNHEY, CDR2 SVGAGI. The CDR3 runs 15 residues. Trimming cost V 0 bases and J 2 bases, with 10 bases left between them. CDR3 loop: CASSYSKQVNTEAFF. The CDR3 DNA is TGTGCCAGCAGTTACTCGAAACAGGTCAACACTGAAGCTTTCTTT.

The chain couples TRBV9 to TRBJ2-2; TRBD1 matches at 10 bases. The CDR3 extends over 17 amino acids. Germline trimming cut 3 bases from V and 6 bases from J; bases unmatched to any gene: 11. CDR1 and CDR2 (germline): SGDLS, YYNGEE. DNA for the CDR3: TGTGCCAGCAGCGACCCGGGACAGGGGTTTTTCGCCGGGGAGCTGTTTTTT. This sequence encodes CASSDPGQGFFAGELFF.

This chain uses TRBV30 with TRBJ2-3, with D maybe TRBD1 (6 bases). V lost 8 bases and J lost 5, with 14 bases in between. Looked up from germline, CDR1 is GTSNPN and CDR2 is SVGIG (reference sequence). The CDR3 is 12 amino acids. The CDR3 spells CAGGRGGDTQYF. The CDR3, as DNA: TGTGCCGGGGGCAGGGGTGGAGATACGCAGTATTTT.

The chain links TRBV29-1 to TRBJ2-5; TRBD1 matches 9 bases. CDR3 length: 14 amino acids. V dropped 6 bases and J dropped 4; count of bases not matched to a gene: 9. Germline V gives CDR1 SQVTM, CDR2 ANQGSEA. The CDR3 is CSVGGQGLRETQYF. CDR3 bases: TGCAGCGTGGGGGGACAGGGATTGAGAGAGACCCAGTACTTC.

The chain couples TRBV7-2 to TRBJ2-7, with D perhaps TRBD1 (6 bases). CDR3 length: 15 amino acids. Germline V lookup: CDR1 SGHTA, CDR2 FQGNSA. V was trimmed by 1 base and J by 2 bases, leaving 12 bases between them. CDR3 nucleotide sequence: TGTGCCAGCAGCTTAGGACAGGTTGCAGCCTACGAGCAGTACTTC. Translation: CASSLGQVAAYEQYF.

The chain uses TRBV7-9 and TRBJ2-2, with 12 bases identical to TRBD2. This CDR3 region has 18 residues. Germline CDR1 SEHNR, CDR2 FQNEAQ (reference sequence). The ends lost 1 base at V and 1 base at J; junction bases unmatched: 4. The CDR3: CASSLGWGLAGNTGELFF. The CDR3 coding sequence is TGTGCCAGCAGCTTAGGATGGGGACTAGCGGGGAACACCGGGGAGCTGTTTTTT.

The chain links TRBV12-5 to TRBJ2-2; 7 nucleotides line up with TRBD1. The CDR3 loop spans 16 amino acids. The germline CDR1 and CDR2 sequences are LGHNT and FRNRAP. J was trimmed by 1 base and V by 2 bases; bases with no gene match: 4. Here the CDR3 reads CASGLRRTGNTGELFF. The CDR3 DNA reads TGTGCTAGTGGTTTGCGACGGACAGGGAACACCGGGGAGCTGTTTTTT. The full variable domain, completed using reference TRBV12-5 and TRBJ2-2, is DARVTQTPRHKVTEMGQEVTMRCQPILGHNTVFWYRQTMMQGLELLAYFRNRAPLDDSGMPKDRFSAEMPDATLATLKIQPSEPRDSAVYFCASGLRRTGNTGELFFGEGSRLTVL.

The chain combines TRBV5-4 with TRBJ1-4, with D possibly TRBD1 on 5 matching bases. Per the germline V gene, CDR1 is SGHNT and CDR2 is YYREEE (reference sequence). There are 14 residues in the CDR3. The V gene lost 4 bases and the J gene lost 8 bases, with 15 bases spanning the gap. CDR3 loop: CASSAGGVGEKLFF. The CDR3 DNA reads TGTGCCAGCAGCGCGGGGGGGGTTGGAGAAAAACTGTTTTTT. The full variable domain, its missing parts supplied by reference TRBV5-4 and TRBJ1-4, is ETGVTQSPTHLIKTRGQQVTLRCSSQSGHNTVSWYQQALGQGPQFIFQYYREEENGRGNFPPRFSGLQFPNYSSELNVNALELDDSALYLCASSAGGVGEKLFFGSGTQLSVL.

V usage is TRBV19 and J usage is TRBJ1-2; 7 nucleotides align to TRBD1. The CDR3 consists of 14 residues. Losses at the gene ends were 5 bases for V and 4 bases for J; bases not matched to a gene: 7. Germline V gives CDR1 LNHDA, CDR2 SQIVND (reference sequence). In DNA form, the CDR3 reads TGTGCCAGTAGTGTCACAGGGGAAAGCTATGGCTACACCTTC. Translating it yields CASSVTGESYGYTF.

The CDR3 DNA is TGTGCCAGTAGTACTGACAGGGACGGTGAAAAACTGTTTTTT. Its protein is CASSTDRDGEKLFF. This sequence joins TRBV19 and TRBJ1-4; 7 nucleotides match TRBD1. This CDR3 region has 14 residues. V gave up 4 bases and J gave up 7 bases; unmatched junction bases: 6. From germline, CDR1 is LNHDA and CDR2 SQIVND (reference sequence). Supplemented by reference TRBV19 and TRBJ1-4, the full variable domain reads DGGITQSPKYLFRKEGQNVTLSCEQNLNHDAMYWYRQDPGQGLRLIYYSQIVNDFQKGDIAEGYSVSREKKESFPLTVTSAQKNPTAFYLCASSTDRDGEKLFFGSGTQLSVL.

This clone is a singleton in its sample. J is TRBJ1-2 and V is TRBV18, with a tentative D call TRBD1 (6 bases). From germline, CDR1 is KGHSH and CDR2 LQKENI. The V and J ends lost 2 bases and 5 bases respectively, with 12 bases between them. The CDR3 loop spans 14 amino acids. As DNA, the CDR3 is TGTGCCAGCTCACCAGACCTCGGACAGTATGGCTACACCTTC. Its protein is CASSPDLGQYGYTF.

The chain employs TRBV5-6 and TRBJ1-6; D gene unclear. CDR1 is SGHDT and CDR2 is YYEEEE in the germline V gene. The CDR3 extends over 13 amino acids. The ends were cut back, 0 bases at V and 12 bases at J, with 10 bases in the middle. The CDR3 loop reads CASSLDEVRPLHF. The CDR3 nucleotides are TGTGCCAGCAGCTTGGACGAAGTTCGACCCCTCCACTTT.

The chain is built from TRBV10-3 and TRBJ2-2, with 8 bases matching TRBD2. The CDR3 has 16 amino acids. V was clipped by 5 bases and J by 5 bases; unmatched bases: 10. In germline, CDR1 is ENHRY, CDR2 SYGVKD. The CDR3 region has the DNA TGTGCCATCAGTTATCCCTCCGGGACTAGAACCGGGGAGCTGTTTTTT. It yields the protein CAISYPSGTRTGELFF.

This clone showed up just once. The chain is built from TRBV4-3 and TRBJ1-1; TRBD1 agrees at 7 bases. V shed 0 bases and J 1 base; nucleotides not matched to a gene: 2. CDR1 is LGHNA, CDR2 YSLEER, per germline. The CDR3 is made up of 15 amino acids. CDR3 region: CASSQDGTENTEAFF. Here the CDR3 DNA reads TGCGCCAGCAGCCAAGATGGGACAGAGAACACTGAAGCTTTCTTT.

CDR3: CATSRGEADTQYF. For the CDR3, the DNA is TGTGCCACCAGCAGAGGCGAGGCAGATACGCAGTATTTT. The chain recombines TRBV15 with TRBJ2-3; D is uncertain. The V end lost 1 base, the J end lost 4 bases, and 6 bases lay between the germline ends. The germline gives CDR1 LNHNV, CDR2 YYDKDF (reference sequence). The CDR3 has 13 amino acids.

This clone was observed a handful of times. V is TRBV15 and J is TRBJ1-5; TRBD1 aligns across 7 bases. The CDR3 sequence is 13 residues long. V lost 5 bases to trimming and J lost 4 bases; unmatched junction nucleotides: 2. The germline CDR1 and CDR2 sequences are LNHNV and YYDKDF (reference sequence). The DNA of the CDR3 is TGTGCCACCAGCTTCAGGGGGAATCAGCCCCAGCATTTT. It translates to CATSFRGNQPQHF.

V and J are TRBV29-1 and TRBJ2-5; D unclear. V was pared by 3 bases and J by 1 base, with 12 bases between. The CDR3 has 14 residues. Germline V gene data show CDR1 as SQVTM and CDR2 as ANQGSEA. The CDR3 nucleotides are TGCAGCGTTGAGGCGAGTCTTCTCCAAGAGACCCAGTACTTC. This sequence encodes CSVEASLLQETQYF.

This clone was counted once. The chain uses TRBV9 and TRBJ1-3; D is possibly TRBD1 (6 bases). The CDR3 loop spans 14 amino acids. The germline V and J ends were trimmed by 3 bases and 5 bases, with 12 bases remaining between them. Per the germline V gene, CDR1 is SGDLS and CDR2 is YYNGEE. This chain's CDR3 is CASSGRTGRNTIYF. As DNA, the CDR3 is TGTGCCAGCAGCGGCCGTACAGGGAGAAACACCATATATTTT.

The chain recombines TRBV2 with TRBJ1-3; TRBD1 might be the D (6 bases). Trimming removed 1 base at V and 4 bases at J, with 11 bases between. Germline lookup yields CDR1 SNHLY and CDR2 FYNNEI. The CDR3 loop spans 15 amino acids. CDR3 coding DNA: TGTGCCAGCAGTGAAGAGACAGGACTAGGAAACACCATATATTTT. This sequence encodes CASSEETGLGNTIYF.

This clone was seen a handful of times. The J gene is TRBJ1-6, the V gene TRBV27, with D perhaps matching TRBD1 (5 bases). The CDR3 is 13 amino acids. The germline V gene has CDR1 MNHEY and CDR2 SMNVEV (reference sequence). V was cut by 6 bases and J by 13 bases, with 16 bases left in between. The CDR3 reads CASRPQGPTPLHF. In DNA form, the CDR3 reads TGTGCCAGCAGGCCCCAGGGCCCTACCCCCCTCCACTTT.

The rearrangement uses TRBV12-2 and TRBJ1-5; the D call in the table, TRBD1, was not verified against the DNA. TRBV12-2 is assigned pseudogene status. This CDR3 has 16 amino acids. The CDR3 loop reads CASRLKQGADNQPQHF. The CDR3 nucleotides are TGTGCAAGTCGCTTAAAACAGGGAGCGGACAATCAGCCCCAGCATTTT.

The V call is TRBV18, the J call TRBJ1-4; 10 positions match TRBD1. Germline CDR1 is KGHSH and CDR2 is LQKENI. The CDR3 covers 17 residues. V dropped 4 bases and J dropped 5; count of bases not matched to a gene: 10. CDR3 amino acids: CASSRQPGQGKNEKLFF. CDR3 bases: TGTGCCAGCTCACGCCAGCCGGGACAGGGGAAGAATGAAAAACTGTTTTTT.

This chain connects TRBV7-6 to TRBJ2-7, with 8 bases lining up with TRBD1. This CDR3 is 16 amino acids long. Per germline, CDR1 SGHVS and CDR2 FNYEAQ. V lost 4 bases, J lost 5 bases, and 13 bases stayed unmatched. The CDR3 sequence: CASSSGTGGYGDEQYF. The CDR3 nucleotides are TGTGCCAGCAGCTCGGGGACAGGAGGGTACGGGGACGAGCAGTACTTC.

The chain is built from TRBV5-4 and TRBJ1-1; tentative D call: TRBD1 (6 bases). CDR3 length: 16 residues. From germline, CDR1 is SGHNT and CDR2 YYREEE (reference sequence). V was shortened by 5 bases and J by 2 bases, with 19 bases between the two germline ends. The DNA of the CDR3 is TGTGCCAGCAGTACATATCGGGGGGGCTTAAACACTGAAGCTTTCTTT. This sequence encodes CASSTYRGGLNTEAFF. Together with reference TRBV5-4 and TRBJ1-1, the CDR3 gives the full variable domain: ETGVTQSPTHLIKTRGQQVTLRCSSQSGHNTVSWYQQALGQGPQFIFQYYREEENGRGNFPPRFSGLQFPNYSSELNVNALELDDSALYLCASSTYRGGLNTEAFFGQGTRLTVV.

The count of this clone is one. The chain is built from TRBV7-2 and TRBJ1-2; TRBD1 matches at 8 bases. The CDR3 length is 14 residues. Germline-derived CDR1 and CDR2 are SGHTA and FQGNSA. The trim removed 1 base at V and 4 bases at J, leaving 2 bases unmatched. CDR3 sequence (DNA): TGTGCCAGCAGCTTAGGGACAGGGTCCTATGGCTACACCTTC. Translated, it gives CASSLGTGSYGYTF. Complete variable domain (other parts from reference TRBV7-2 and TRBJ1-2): GAGVSQSPSNKVTEKGKDVELRCDPISGHTALYWYRQSLGQGLEFLIYFQGNSAPDKSGLPSDRFSAERTGGSVSTLTIQRTQQEDSAVYLCASSLGTGSYGYTFGSGTRLTVV.